A selection of T cell receptor beta chains follows, all from one sample in a study of control samples from healthy donors and cancer patients. Data came from immunoSEQ multiplex PCR; TCRdb stores just in-frame clones and leaves some out. The top ten clones hold approximately 48% of a sample with about 42,000 clones, over 65% of them seen once. Material for sequencing was blood. These receptors all come from a man between 60 and 75 years old in good health. Each CDR3 is given with its conserved first and last residue. The order of the fields is D gene, V gene, J gene, clone size, CDR3 protein, CDR3 DNA. A D gene is named only where the DNA matches it firmly. Size is omitted from some rows. Given values are once, few, many or a class for expanded clones.

d_gene: TRBD1
v_gene: TRBV15
j_gene: TRBJ2-7
abundance: -
CDR3aa: CATSKGQGISYEQYF
CDR3nt: TGTGCCACCAGCAAAGGACAGGGGATCTCCTACGAGCAGTACTTC

d_gene: -
v_gene: TRBV2
j_gene: TRBJ1-3
abundance: few
CDR3aa: CASSGDWGSGNTIYF
CDR3nt: TGTGCCAGCAGTGGAGACTGGGGCTCTGGAAACACCATATATTTT

d_gene: -
v_gene: TRBV6-2/TRBV6-3
j_gene: TRBJ2-1
abundance: -
CDR3aa: CASSYSPGTEQFF
CDR3nt: TGTGCCAGCAGTTACTCTCCAGGGACTGAGCAGTTCTTC

d_gene: -
v_gene: TRBV4-3
j_gene: TRBJ2-4
abundance: -
CDR3aa: CASSQELTKNIQYF
CDR3nt: TGCGCCAGCAGCCAAGAGCTAACCAAAAACATTCAGTACTTC

d_gene: TRBD1
v_gene: TRBV18
j_gene: TRBJ1-1
abundance: -
CDR3aa: CASSPSGTGQNTEAFF
CDR3nt: TGTGCCAGCTCACCCTCCGGGACAGGGCAAAACACTGAAGCTTTCTTT

d_gene: TRBD1
v_gene: TRBV19
j_gene: TRBJ1-5
abundance: -
CDR3aa: CASSIRQGTNQPQHF
CDR3nt: TGTGCCAGTAGTATCCGACAGGGGACGAATCAGCCCCAGCATTTT

d_gene: -
v_gene: TRBV6-6
j_gene: TRBJ1-2
abundance: -
CDR3aa: CASCPDSSANYGYTF
CDR3nt: TGTGCCAGCTGCCCGGACAGCTCCGCTAACTATGGCTACACCTTC